These 21 T cell receptor beta chains share one sample of origin, sequenced in a study of blood T cell repertoires in COVID-19. The method was immunoSEQ multiplex PCR; TCRdb's version includes in-frame clones alone and lacks a portion of them. The sample holds some 150,000 clones, around four fifths seen once. Input material: PBMCs or T cells enriched from blood (not recorded which). The receptors originated from a woman in her fifties or sixties who had recovered from COVID-19.

The chain has TRBV11-2 and TRBJ2-7, with D possibly being TRBD1 (5 bases). The germline V and J ends were trimmed by 1 base and 1 base, with 8 bases remaining between them. There are 14 residues in the CDR3. CDR1 is SGHAT and CDR2 is FQNNGV in the germline V gene. CDR3 DNA: TGTGCCAGCAGCTTAGGTCCAGGGTCCTACGAGCAGTACTTC. Translated: CASSLGPGSYEQYF.

The chain uses TRBV5-8 and TRBJ2-7; D unresolved. V was cut by 4 bases and J by 3 bases, with 11 bases left in between. The germline gives CDR1 SGHTS, CDR2 YDEGEE. The CDR3 is 13 residues long. Written as DNA, the CDR3 is TGTGCCAGCAGCCCTGAGTCGGTCTACGAGCAGTACGTC. It specifies CASSPESVYEQYV.

The rearrangement joins TRBV6-5 to TRBJ2-1, with D tentatively TRBD1 (6 bases). This CDR3 contains 14 residues. V was trimmed by 4 bases and J by 10 bases, leaving 17 bases between them. CDR1 is MNHEY, CDR2 SVGAGI, per germline. CDR3 amino acids: CASSSNRVREEQFF. CDR3 DNA sequence: TGTGCCAGCAGTTCCAACAGGGTAAGGGAGGAGCAGTTCTTC.

The CDR3 sequence: CASSLMESNTEAFF. CDR3 coding DNA: TGTGCCAGCAGTCTCATGGAGTCGAACACTGAAGCTTTCTTT. The chain joins TRBV3-1 (or the pseudogene TRBV3-2) to TRBJ1-1, with D uncertain. The germline gives CDR1 LGHDT, CDR2 YNNKEL (reference sequence). With 6 bases removed from V and 1 base from J, the gap between germline ends came to 12 bases. The CDR3 extends over 14 amino acids.

The chain has TRBV7-9 and TRBJ2-7, with 11 bases lining up with TRBD1. Losses at the gene ends were 5 bases for V and 5 bases for J; bases not matched to a gene: 8. There are 15 residues in the CDR3. Germline CDR1 and CDR2: SEHNR and FQNEAQ (reference sequence). The CDR3 sequence is CASSPLGQGEDEQYF. The CDR3 DNA reads as TGTGCCAGCAGCCCTTTGGGACAGGGGGAGGACGAGCAGTACTTC.

V usage is TRBV3-1 (or the pseudogene TRBV3-2) and J usage is TRBJ1-4; D is perhaps TRBD1 (5 bases). The V gene's germline CDR1 is LGHDT and CDR2 YNNKEL (reference sequence). V was shortened by 3 bases and J by 0 bases, with 8 bases between the two germline ends. There are 15 residues in the CDR3. The CDR3 DNA sequence: TGTGCCAGCAGCCACAGGGCTGCAACTAATGAAAAACTGTTTTTT. Residues: CASSHRAATNEKLFF.

The rearrangement uses TRBV5-1 and TRBJ1-4; D might be TRBD1 (5 bases). The CDR3 sequence is 15 residues long. V was clipped by 3 bases and J by 7 bases, with 16 bases between them. CDR1 SGHRS and CDR2 YFSETQ come from the germline V gene. In DNA form, the CDR3 reads TGCGCCAGCAGCTCGACCGGGACTATGGGTGAAAAACTGTTTTTT. Protein sequence: CASSSTGTMGEKLFF.

The chain joins TRBV5-1 to TRBJ2-3; a possible D gene is TRBD2 (6 bases). The CDR3 totals 16 residues. Trimming removed 1 base at V and 2 bases at J, with 14 bases between. The germline CDR1 and CDR2 sequences are SGHRS and YFSETQ. DNA of the CDR3: TGCGCCAGCAGCTTGTACGCCGGGGGAATCACAGATACGCAGTATTTT. It yields the protein CASSLYAGGITDTQYF.

The V gene is TRBV5-6, the J gene TRBJ1-2; perhaps TRBD1 as D (5 bases). Per the germline V gene, CDR1 is SGHDT and CDR2 is YYEEEE. The CDR3 totals 13 residues. Trimming stripped 1 base from V and 6 bases from J, with 10 bases between. The CDR3 loop is CASSLTRADGYTF. The DNA of the CDR3 is TGTGCCAGCAGCTTGACCAGGGCAGATGGCTACACCTTC.

This rearrangement joins TRBV2 to TRBJ2-1; D is perhaps TRBD2 (6 bases). Germline assignment: CDR1 SNHLY and CDR2 FYNNEI. The CDR3 extends over 12 amino acids. The CDR3 is CAQSGVYNEQFF. In nucleotides, the CDR3 is TGTGCTCAATCGGGGGTCTACAATGAGCAGTTCTTC.

V usage is TRBV6-2 or TRBV6-3 and J usage is TRBJ1-2; TRBD1 aligns across 7 bases. The CDR3 covers 15 residues. Germline V gives CDR1 MNHEY, CDR2 SVGEGT. Trimming removed 2 bases from V and 3 bases from J; junction bases left unmatched: 6. Here the CDR3 reads CASSYRQTGDYGYTF. The CDR3 coding sequence is TGTGCCAGCAGTTACAGGCAAACAGGGGACTATGGCTACACCTTC.

The chain combines TRBV6-5 with TRBJ1-1; D is unclear. V was shortened by 8 bases and J by 4 bases, with 11 bases between the two germline ends. The CDR3 is made up of 12 amino acids. Germline values: CDR1 MNHEY, CDR2 SVGAGI. The CDR3 here is CASQYGSTEAFF. Written as DNA, the CDR3 is TGTGCCAGCCAATACGGTTCCACTGAAGCTTTCTTT.

The chain joins TRBV20-1 to TRBJ1-1; a weak D match, TRBD1 (5 bases). This CDR3 spans 11 amino acids. The germline CDR1 and CDR2 sequences are DFQATT and SNEGSKA (reference sequence). V lost 7 bases, J lost 8 bases, and 14 bases lay in between. CDR3 sequence (DNA): TGCAGTGGCCTACACAGGTTGGAAGCTTTCTTT. Protein product: CSGLHRLEAFF.

The chain couples TRBV6-4 to TRBJ2-1; 8 positions agree with TRBD2. Losses at the gene ends were 1 base for V and 3 bases for J; bases not matched to a gene: 5. The CDR3 loop spans 16 amino acids. Germline V gene lookup returns CDR1 MRHNA and CDR2 SNTAGT. The chain's CDR3 is CASSDWGSGDYNEQFF. CDR3 coding DNA: TGTGCCAGCAGTGACTGGGGTAGCGGGGACTACAATGAGCAGTTCTTC.

Only one count was recorded for this clone. The chain combines TRBV28 with TRBJ2-1; 8 nucleotides line up with TRBD2. V was clipped by 5 bases and J by 16 bases; unmatched bases: 28. CDR1 is MDHEN and CDR2 is SYDVKM in the germline V gene. The CDR3 contains 18 residues. CDR3 region: CASSIAGISTHHRAIEFF. The CDR3, as DNA: TGTGCCAGCAGTATAGCGGGAATATCTACACATCACAGGGCAATTGAATTCTTC. Variable domain in full (rest from reference TRBV28 and TRBJ2-1): DVKVTQSSRYLVKRTGEKVFLECVQDMDHENMFWYRQDPGLGLRLIYFSYDVKMKEKGDIPEGYSVSREKKERFSLILESASTNQTSMYLCASSIAGISTHHRAIEFFGPGTRLTVL.

This clone was recorded at least ten times. The CDR3 bases are TGTGCCAGCTCACCACTGGGACAGGGAGGCACTGAAGCTTTCTTT. Translation: CASSPLGQGGTEAFF. V is TRBV18 and J is TRBJ1-1, with TRBD1 matching over 9 bases. Per germline, CDR1 KGHSH and CDR2 LQKENI. The CDR3 is made up of 15 amino acids. The junction had 4 bases not matched to a gene; V was cut back by 1 base and J by 4 bases.

This clone came up once. CDR3 coding DNA: TGCAGCGTTGACAGGGGGAACTATGGCTACACCTTC. Its protein is CSVDRGNYGYTF. The chain employs TRBV29-1 and TRBJ1-2; 7 nucleotides agree with TRBD1. V lost 3 bases to trimming and J lost 2 bases; unmatched junction nucleotides: 0. Germline V gives CDR1 SQVTM, CDR2 ANQGSEA. The CDR3 covers 12 residues.

The CDR3 DNA follows: TGCGCCAGCAGCTTGGAGACAGGGGCCTACAATGAGCAGTTCTTC. Translating it yields CASSLETGAYNEQFF. The chain recombines TRBV5-1 with TRBJ2-1; 8 positions match TRBD1. Germline V CDR1 and CDR2: SGHRS, YFSETQ. J lost 2 bases, V lost 0 bases, and 1 base had no gene match. This CDR3 spans 15 amino acids.

V and J are TRBV4-1 and TRBJ2-7; 7 nucleotides line up with TRBD1. From germline, CDR1 is MGHRA and CDR2 YSYEKL. J lost 2 bases, V lost 0 bases, and 4 bases had no gene match. The CDR3 runs to 15 residues. The CDR3 DNA reads as TGCGCCAGCAGCCAAGAGTACAGGGGTACCTACGAGCAGTACGTC. Its translation: CASSQEYRGTYEQYV.

This clone occurred many times. The genes are TRBV12-5 and TRBJ2-3, with 7 bases fitting TRBD2. The germline CDR1 and CDR2 sequences are LGHNT and FRNRAP. This CDR3 spans 15 amino acids. With 1 base clipped from V and 7 bases from J, the junction kept 8 bases outside the gene matches. The CDR3, as DNA: TGTGCTAGTGGTTTGGACGGGGGGAGTGGCAATACGCAGTATTTT. Translating it yields CASGLDGGSGNTQYF.

This rearrangement joins TRBV7-8 to TRBJ2-7; 8 positions match TRBD2. Germline V gene sequence: CDR1 SGHVS, CDR2 FQNEAQ. Trimming took 5 bases from V and 3 from J; bases not matched to a gene: 12. This CDR3 is built from 16 residues. CDR3 region: CASSPGGSRAVYEQYF. CDR3 nucleotide sequence: TGTGCCAGCAGCCCGGGGGGGTCTAGGGCCGTCTACGAGCAGTACTTC.